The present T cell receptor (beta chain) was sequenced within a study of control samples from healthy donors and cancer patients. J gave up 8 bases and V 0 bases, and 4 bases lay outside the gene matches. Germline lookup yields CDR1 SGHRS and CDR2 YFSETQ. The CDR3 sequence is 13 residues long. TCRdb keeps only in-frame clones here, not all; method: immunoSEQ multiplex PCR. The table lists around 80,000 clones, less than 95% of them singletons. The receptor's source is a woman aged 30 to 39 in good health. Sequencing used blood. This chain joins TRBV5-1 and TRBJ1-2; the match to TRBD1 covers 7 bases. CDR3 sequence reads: CASSLGGGEGYTF. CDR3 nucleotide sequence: TGCGCCAGCAGCTTGGGAGGGGGCGAAGGCTACACCTTC.